The 20 T cell receptor beta chains below were found in one sample sequenced in a study of blood T cell repertoires in COVID-19. Generated by immunoSEQ multiplex PCR, the TCRdb table keeps only in-frame clones and is missing some. The sample has hundreds of thousands of clones; over 80% are singletons. The sequenced material came from peripheral blood. The receptors shown here come from a woman between 18 and 29 years old with acute or convalescent COVID-19.

A single count supports this clone. V and J are TRBV6-2 or TRBV6-3 and TRBJ1-1; D gene uncertain. The CDR3 length is 15 residues. Trimming pared 6 bases from V and 1 base from J, leaving 15 bases between. The germline V gene encodes CDR1 MNHEY and CDR2 SVGEGT. CDR3: CASSKIPSWNTEAFF. The DNA for the CDR3 is TGTGCCAGCAGCAAAATCCCCAGTTGGAACACTGAAGCTTTCTTT.

The J gene is TRBJ2-7, the V gene TRBV29-1, with D possibly matching TRBD1 (6 bases). From germline, CDR1 is SQVTM and CDR2 ANQGSEA. The ends were cut back, 0 bases at V and 3 bases at J, with 18 bases in the middle. The CDR3 runs to 16 residues. The CDR3 loop reads CSVEEGAGQKNYEQYF. CDR3 sequence (DNA): TGCAGCGTTGAAGAAGGAGCTGGACAGAAAAACTACGAGCAGTACTTC.

This chain uses TRBV9 with TRBJ2-6, with no clear D. This CDR3 has 17 residues. Germline V gives CDR1 SGDLS, CDR2 YYNGEE. V lost 4 bases, J lost 0 bases, and 14 bases lay in between. The CDR3 DNA is TGTGCCAGCAGCTTTGTGACAACCCCCTCTGGGGCCAACGTCCTGACTTTC. It codes for CASSFVTTPSGANVLTF.

This clone was seen a few times. This chain links TRBV2 with TRBJ1-1; 9 bases align to TRBD1. Trimming took 4 bases from V and 1 from J; bases not matched to a gene: 4. This CDR3 region has 15 residues. CDR1 is SNHLY and CDR2 is FYNNEI in the germline V gene. This CDR3 reads CASSGQGVRNTEAFF. The DNA for the CDR3 is TGTGCCAGCAGTGGACAGGGGGTAAGGAACACTGAAGCTTTCTTT.

The chain carries TRBV18 and TRBJ1-1; TRBD1 might be the D (6 bases). The CDR3 covers 15 residues. The V and J ends lost 5 bases and 7 bases respectively, with 20 bases between them. Per germline, CDR1 KGHSH and CDR2 LQKENI. The CDR3 DNA is TGTGCCAGCTCAACGACAGGTATGTGGGGCCGTGAAGCTTTCTTT. This gives the protein CASSTTGMWGREAFF.

This rearrangement joins TRBV4-1 to TRBJ1-1, with TRBD1 identical over 8 bases. Germline CDR1 MGHRA, CDR2 YSYEKL. Trimming cost V 8 bases and J 0 bases; bases outside gene matches: 5. The CDR3 length is 14 residues. The CDR3: CASQGAGLNTEAFF. DNA of the CDR3: TGCGCCAGCCAGGGGGCAGGATTGAACACTGAAGCTTTCTTT.

V is TRBV6-6 and J is TRBJ1-2, with D perhaps matching TRBD1 (5 bases). The CDR3 has 16 residues. V was cut by 0 bases and J by 4 bases, with 15 bases left in between. The germline gives CDR1 MNHNY, CDR2 SVGAGI (reference sequence). The CDR3 region has the DNA TGTGCCAGCAGTTACTCCGCGGGGGGAATTGGCTATGGCTACACCTTC. Residues: CASSYSAGGIGYGYTF.

The chain has TRBV9 and TRBJ1-6; 7 bases agree with TRBD1. The V gene end was trimmed by 3 bases and the J gene end by 7 bases; junction bases not matched to a gene: 7. Per the germline V gene, CDR1 is SGDLS and CDR2 is YYNGEE. The CDR3 consists of 15 residues. The CDR3 region is CASSGLQGLNSPLHF. In DNA form, the CDR3 reads TGTGCCAGCAGCGGCTTACAGGGGTTGAATTCACCCCTCCACTTT.

The chain uses TRBV4-1 and TRBJ1-5; 8 nucleotides agree with TRBD1. The CDR3 length is 14 residues. Germline trimming cut 4 bases from V and 3 bases from J; bases unmatched to any gene: 2. CDR1 and CDR2 (germline): MGHRA, YSYEKL. The CDR3 DNA follows: TGCGCCAGCAGCCCGACAGGGGTCAATCAGCCCCAGCATTTT. Translated, it gives CASSPTGVNQPQHF.

V gene TRBV30 combines with J gene TRBJ1-1; no reliable D call. The CDR3 has 12 residues. Trimming left V 3 bases short and J 5 bases short, with 10 bases between. Germline values: CDR1 GTSNPN, CDR2 SVGIG (reference sequence). In DNA, the CDR3 is TGTGCCTGGAGGTTCGGGGAAACTGAAGCTTTCTTT. It translates to CAWRFGETEAFF. Full variable domain (outside the CDR3, taken from reference TRBV30 and TRBJ1-1): SQTIHQWPATLVQPVGSPLSLECTVEGTSNPNLYWYRQAAGRGLQLLFYSVGIGQISSEVPQNLSASRPQDRQFILSSKKLLLSDSGFYLCAWRFGETEAFFGQGTRLTVV.

V gene TRBV5-1 combines with J gene TRBJ1-4; D call uncertain. The CDR3 has 16 residues. CDR1 SGHRS and CDR2 YFSETQ come from the germline V gene. V was shortened by 5 bases and J by 4 bases, with 18 bases between the two germline ends. This chain's CDR3 is CASRDTRGGLNEKLFF. In DNA form, the CDR3 reads TGCGCCAGCAGAGACACTCGGGGAGGACTTAATGAAAAACTGTTTTTT.

The chain is built from TRBV6-6 and TRBJ2-7; no clear D gene. This CDR3 contains 15 residues. Germline V gene lookup returns CDR1 MNHNY and CDR2 SVGAGI (reference sequence). Trimming took 0 bases from V and 5 from J, leaving 14 bases between them. This CDR3 reads CASSYSMSSENEQYF. The CDR3 bases are TGTGCCAGCAGTTACTCGATGAGCTCGGAGAACGAGCAGTACTTC.

The CDR3 sequence: CASSMSGNTEAFF. The CDR3 DNA is TGTGCCAGTAGTATGTCGGGAAACACTGAAGCTTTCTTT. V and J are TRBV19 and TRBJ1-1; D remains ambiguous. V was trimmed by 3 bases and J by 2 bases, leaving 7 bases between them. Germline CDR1 LNHDA, CDR2 SQIVND (reference sequence). This CDR3 region has 13 residues.

This chain uses TRBV3-1 (or the pseudogene TRBV3-2) with TRBJ2-5; D possibly corresponds to TRBD2 (6 bases). Germline CDR1 is LGHDT and CDR2 is YNNKEL (reference sequence). The CDR3 contains 17 residues. Trimming took off 3 bases at V and 5 bases at J, with 22 bases between the two ends. The CDR3 here is CASSHPTGAGSGETQYF. CDR3 in DNA: TGTGCCAGCAGCCATCCCACCGGGGCGGGGTCAGGGGAGACCCAGTACTTC.

This sequence joins TRBV18 and TRBJ1-2; D unresolved. This CDR3 is built from 14 residues. Trimming pared 6 bases from V and 1 base from J, leaving 12 bases between. Germline CDR1 reads KGHSH; CDR2 reads LQKENI. CDR3 protein: CASSIDSLNYGYTF. CDR3 sequence (DNA): TGTGCCAGCTCCATTGACTCCCTTAACTATGGCTACACCTTC.

The J gene is TRBJ1-2, the V gene TRBV3-1 (or the pseudogene TRBV3-2); D is possibly TRBD1 (5 bases). V was trimmed by 2 bases and J by 4 bases, leaving 14 bases between them. The CDR3 sequence is 15 residues long. Germline-derived CDR1 and CDR2 are LGHDT and YNNKEL (reference sequence). The CDR3 region has the DNA TGTGCCAGCAGCCAAACAACAATGACAGTCTATGGCTACACCTTC. Amino acids: CASSQTTMTVYGYTF.

The count of this clone is one. This sequence joins TRBV4-2 and TRBJ2-7, with D perhaps TRBD2 (5 bases). Germline CDR1 reads LGHNA; CDR2 reads YNFKEQ. The V and J ends lost 4 bases and 1 base respectively, with 8 bases between them. The CDR3 is 13 amino acids. This CDR3 reads CASSPDLSYEQYF. In DNA, the CDR3 is TGTGCCAGCAGCCCGGACTTGTCCTACGAGCAGTACTTC.

As regards this clone: This sample includes further DNA sequences coding for the same CDR3. The chain combines TRBV5-1 with TRBJ1-2, with 8 bases matching TRBD1. V shed 4 bases and J 5 bases; nucleotides not matched to a gene: 4. CDR1 and CDR2 (germline): SGHRS, YFSETQ. The CDR3 runs 13 residues. CDR3 sequence: CASSPDRVYGYTF. The CDR3 DNA reads as TGCGCCAGCAGCCCGGACAGGGTGTATGGCTACACCTTC.

This sequence joins TRBV18 and TRBJ1-3; 9 bases are a match to TRBD1. Germline-derived CDR1 and CDR2 are KGHSH and LQKENI. V shed 3 bases, J shed 1 base, and the junction held 1 base outside the gene matches. The CDR3 spans 15 residues. The CDR3 sequence is CASSPTGGSGNTIYF. The DNA of the CDR3 is TGTGCCAGCTCACCGACAGGGGGGTCTGGAAACACCATATATTTT.

Concerning this clone: The sample carries other DNA sequences with the same CDR3. Here the CDR3 DNA reads TGTGCCAGCAGTCCGGGGGGGTATGGCTACACCTTC. This translates into CASSPGGYGYTF. The chain combines TRBV2 with TRBJ1-2; maybe TRBD1 (5 bases). This CDR3 is built from 12 residues. The germline V and J ends were trimmed by 5 bases and 5 bases, with 9 bases remaining between them. Germline V lookup: CDR1 SNHLY, CDR2 FYNNEI.